This T cell receptor beta chain was captured by sequencing in a study of shared clonotypes between healthy human individuals. A word on this clone: The same CDR3 also results from other DNA sequences found in this sample.

Method: immunoSEQ multiplex PCR; TCRdb's copy keeps in-frame clones and lacks some. The data hold some 2,000,000 clones, with around 95% observed a single time. Sequencing used naive CD4+ T cells sorted from blood. As for subset: CD45RA+ positively selected. The receptor comes from a man younger than 35 in good health.

The CDR3 DNA follows: TGTGCCAGCTCACCACCGGGCGGGAGTAGCACAGATACGCAGTATTTT. Its protein product is CASSPPGGSSTDTQYF. The chain links TRBV18 to TRBJ2-3; 7 positions agree with TRBD2. Trimming at V came to 0 bases and at J to 0 bases, leaving 3 bases not matched to a gene. Germline V gene sequence: CDR1 KGHSH, CDR2 LQKENI. The CDR3 covers 16 residues.